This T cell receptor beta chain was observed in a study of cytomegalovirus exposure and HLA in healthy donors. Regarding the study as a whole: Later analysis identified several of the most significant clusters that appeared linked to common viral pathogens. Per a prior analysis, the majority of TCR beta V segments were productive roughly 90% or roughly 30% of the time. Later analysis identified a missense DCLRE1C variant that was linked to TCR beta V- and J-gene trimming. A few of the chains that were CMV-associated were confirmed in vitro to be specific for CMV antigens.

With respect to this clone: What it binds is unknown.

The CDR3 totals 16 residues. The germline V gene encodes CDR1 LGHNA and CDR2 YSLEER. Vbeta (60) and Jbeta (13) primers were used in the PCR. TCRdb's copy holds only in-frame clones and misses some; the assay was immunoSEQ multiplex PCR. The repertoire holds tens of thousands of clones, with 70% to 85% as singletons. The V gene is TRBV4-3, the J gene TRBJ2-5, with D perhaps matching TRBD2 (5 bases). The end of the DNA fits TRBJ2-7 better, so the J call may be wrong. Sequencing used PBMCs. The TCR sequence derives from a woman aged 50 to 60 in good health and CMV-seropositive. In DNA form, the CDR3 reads TGCGCCAGCAGCCAAGATCGGGATAGCACCTCCTACGAGCAGTACTTC. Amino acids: CASSQDRDSTSYEQYF.